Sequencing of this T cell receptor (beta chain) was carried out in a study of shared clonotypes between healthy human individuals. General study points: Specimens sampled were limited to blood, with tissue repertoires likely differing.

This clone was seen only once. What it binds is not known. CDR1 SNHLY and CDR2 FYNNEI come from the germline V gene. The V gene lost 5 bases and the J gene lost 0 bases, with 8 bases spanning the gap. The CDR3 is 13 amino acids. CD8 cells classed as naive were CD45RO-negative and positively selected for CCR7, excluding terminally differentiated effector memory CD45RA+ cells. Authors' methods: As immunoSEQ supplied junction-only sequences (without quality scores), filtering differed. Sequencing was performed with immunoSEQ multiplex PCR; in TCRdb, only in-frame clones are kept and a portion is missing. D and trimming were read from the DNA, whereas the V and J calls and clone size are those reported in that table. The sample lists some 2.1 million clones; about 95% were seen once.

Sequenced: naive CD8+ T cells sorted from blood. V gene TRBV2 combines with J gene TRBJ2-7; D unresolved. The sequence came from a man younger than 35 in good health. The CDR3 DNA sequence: TGTGCCAGCAGTTACAGTCCCTCCTACGAGCAGTACTTC. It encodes CASSYSPSYEQYF. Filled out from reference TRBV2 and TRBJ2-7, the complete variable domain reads EPEVTQTPSHQVTQMGQEVILRCVPISNHLYFYWYRQILGQKVEFLVSFYNNEISEKSEIFDDQFSVERPDGSNFTLKIRSTKLEDSAMYFCASSYSPSYEQYFGPGTRLTVT.